This TCR beta chain was profiled in a study of T cell clusters in autoimmune cytopenias. Looking at the study overall: TRB sequencing had a median around 52,000 reads and about 2,500 distinct clonotypes per sample. Notes on the study in general: Functional roles of the in silico T cell clusters still await experimental validation. Primary autoimmune cytopenia patients appeared to lack physiological T cell clusters present in healthy donors. TRB repertoire shifts in secondary cytopenia and chronic lymphocytic leukemia mostly reflected lymphoma, not autoimmunity.

CDR1 is SQVTM and CDR2 is ANQGSEA in the germline V gene. The CDR3 has 14 amino acids. Approximately 40,000 genome equivalents of blood DNA were amplified for TRB. One tube held mixed TRB-A and TRB-B primer pools for touch-down PCR. From the multiplex PCR reads, TCRdb lists one entry per CDR3 protein and no DNA. Listed are about 7,400 distinct CDR3 sequences; roughly 30% falls within the top ten. Remarks on this clonotype: Its cognate antigen is unknown.

Sample: peripheral blood. This sequence originates from a human donor with an autoimmune cytopenia or autoimmune hepatitis (not recorded which). The J gene is TRBJ2-7, the V gene TRBV29-1; absent DNA, TCRdb's TRBD1 call cannot be checked. CDR3 sequence reads: CSVPLGPDSYEQYF.